The sample holds many counts of the clone carrying this T cell receptor (beta chain). This sample stems from a study of spatial heterogeneity in lung cancer. Trimming shortened V by 7 bases and J by 3 bases, and 10 bases separated the two germline ends. There are 12 residues in the CDR3. In germline, CDR1 is MNHEY, CDR2 SVGEGT. TCRdb re-called the 5' RACE reads through MiXCR, storing one row per CDR3 protein. The repertoire consists of about 47,000 distinct CDR3 sequences, with roughly 7% occurring once and the leading ten covering less than 45%. The time point denotes: blood at routine non-recurrence follow-up after resection. Without sorting, whole RNA was sequenced from tumor, nontumor lung or frozen PBMC.

The source material was PBMCs, sampled at follow-up. The sequence was collected from a female donor with early-stage non-small cell lung cancer. V usage is TRBV6-2 or TRBV6-3 and J usage is TRBJ2-7, with D possibly being TRBD1 (6 bases). The CDR3: CASKGQFYEQYF. The CDR3 nucleotides are TGTGCCAGCAAAGGACAGTTCTACGAGCAGTACTTC.